This passage covers 24 T cell receptor beta chains from one sample sequenced in a study of cytotoxic CD8 clonotypes in ibrutinib-treated CLL. Using immunoSEQ multiplex PCR, the repertoire was profiled, and TCRdb retains in-frame clones only, with some absent. The data hold roughly 330,000 clones, with 67% observed a single time. This material consisted of PBMCs, taken after 36 months of ibrutinib treatment. These TCRs come from a human donor with chronic lymphocytic leukemia.

The gene calls are TRBV25-1 and TRBJ2-1; 13 bases map to TRBD2. This CDR3 comprises 15 residues. Losses at the gene ends were 1 base for V and 8 bases for J; bases not matched to a gene: 2. Germline loops: CDR1 MGHDK, CDR2 SYGVNS. CDR3 sequence reads: CASSEFGLAGDEQFF. The CDR3 DNA sequence: TGTGCCAGCAGTGAATTCGGACTAGCGGGAGATGAGCAGTTCTTC.

This clone was recorded once. This chain connects TRBV4-1 to TRBJ2-7; D is perhaps TRBD1 or TRBD2 (5 bases each). Germline-derived CDR1 and CDR2 are MGHRA and YSYEKL. The CDR3 runs to 14 residues. Trimming took 4 bases from V and 2 from J, leaving 12 bases between them. CDR3: CASSLRWGTYEQYF. In DNA form, the CDR3 reads TGCGCCAGCAGCCTCCGTTGGGGGACCTACGAGCAGTACTTC.

J is TRBJ2-4 and V is TRBV11-2; D not certain. Germline loops: CDR1 SGHAT, CDR2 FQNNGV. The CDR3 totals 16 residues. With 1 base removed from V and 0 bases from J, the gap between germline ends came to 10 bases. CDR3 in amino acids: CASSLAAKIAKNIQYF. CDR3 nucleotides: TGTGCCAGCAGCTTAGCGGCAAAGATAGCCAAAAACATTCAGTACTTC.

V gene TRBV2 combines with J gene TRBJ2-2; D gene ambiguous. The CDR3 totals 10 residues. V shed 6 bases and J shed 8 bases, with 4 bases lying between them. Germline V CDR1 and CDR2: SNHLY, FYNNEI. Written as DNA, the CDR3 is TGTGCCAGCAGCGATGGGGAGCTGTTTTTT. It encodes CASSDGELFF.

This chain links TRBV11-1 with TRBJ2-7; D is unresolved. V lost 4 bases and J lost 3, with 10 bases in between. This CDR3 is built from 13 residues. CDR1 SGHAT and CDR2 FQDESV come from the germline V gene (reference sequence). Here the CDR3 DNA reads TGTGCCAGCAGCTACTCCGCGGTCTACGAGCAGTACTTC. It yields the protein CASSYSAVYEQYF.

This sequence joins TRBV2 and TRBJ2-2; TRBD2 aligns across 12 bases. Germline lookup yields CDR1 SNHLY and CDR2 FYNNEI. The CDR3 loop spans 17 amino acids. Trimming at V came to 7 bases and at J to 0 bases, leaving 6 bases not matched to a gene. CDR3 nucleotide sequence: TGTGCCAGCACCATCACTAGCGGGGGGACGAACACCGGGGAGCTGTTTTTT. Its protein is CASTITSGGTNTGELFF.

This chain uses TRBV5-4 with TRBJ2-5; D uncertain. Germline V gene data show CDR1 as SGHNT and CDR2 as YYREEE (reference sequence). V gave up 4 bases and J gave up 1 base, with 11 bases separating them. CDR3 size: 14 residues. The CDR3 nucleotides are TGTGCCAGCAGCGCTTCCGGGCTCCAAGAGACCCAGTACTTC. It specifies CASSASGLQETQYF.

The CDR3 coding sequence is TGTGCCAGCAGTTTTAAAGGGGCGAAGCAGTACTTC. Its protein is CASSFKGAKQYF. The V call is TRBV27, the J call TRBJ2-7; weak D call: TRBD1 (5 bases). CDR3 length equals 12 residues. Germline values: CDR1 MNHEY, CDR2 SMNVEV (reference sequence). The V end lost 3 bases, the J end lost 8 bases, and 11 bases lay between the germline ends.

The V call is TRBV20-1, the J call TRBJ2-1; D unclear. CDR3 length: 10 amino acids. Germline-derived CDR1 and CDR2 are DFQATT and SNEGSKA (reference sequence). The V end was cut by 6 bases, the J end by 12 bases, with 12 bases between. In DNA, the CDR3 is TGCAGTGCCACCCCCAGCGCGCAGTTCTTC. Residues: CSATPSAQFF.

This rearrangement joins TRBV10-3 to TRBJ2-7; D gene unclear. This CDR3 comprises 12 residues. The V gene lost 2 bases and the J gene lost 4 bases, with 6 bases spanning the gap. From germline, CDR1 is ENHRY and CDR2 SYGVKD. The CDR3 sequence: CAISEVGYEQYF. In nucleotides, the CDR3 is TGTGCCATCAGTGAGGTAGGGTACGAGCAGTACTTC.

The gene calls are TRBV27 and TRBJ1-1; TRBD1 agrees at 10 bases. Trimming removed 6 bases from V and 1 base from J; junction bases left unmatched: 5. Germline CDR1 MNHEY, CDR2 SMNVEV (reference sequence). The CDR3 sequence is 15 residues long. CDR3 bases: TGTGCCAGCAGGACAGGGGGCCGTTGGAACACTGAAGCTTTCTTT. Translating gives CASRTGGRWNTEAFF.

The V gene is TRBV19, the J gene TRBJ2-7; 9 bases fit TRBD1. CDR1 is LNHDA and CDR2 is SQIVND in the germline V gene (reference sequence). This CDR3 contains 15 residues. Losses at the gene ends were 4 bases for V and 3 bases for J; bases not matched to a gene: 7. In nucleotides, the CDR3 is TGTGCCAGTAGTAACGGGACAGGGTTAGACTACGAGCAGTACTTC. Protein: CASSNGTGLDYEQYF.

The chain's CDR3 is CASSEPDREQYF. CDR3 DNA: TGCGCCAGCAGTGAGCCGGACAGGGAGCAGTACTTC. J is TRBJ2-7 and V is TRBV10-1, with TRBD1 identical over 7 bases. The CDR3 runs 12 residues. V shed 2 bases, J shed 7 bases, and the junction held 2 bases outside the gene matches. Germline V gene data show CDR1 as WNHNN and CDR2 as SYGVQD (reference sequence).

With respect to this clone: Germline and junction disagree at one end, which may indicate a read error. The genes are TRBV29-1 and TRBJ2-5; 9 positions agree with TRBD2. Germline CDR1 and CDR2: SQVTM and ANQGSEA. The CDR3 contains 10 residues. CDR3 protein: CSVAGLARDF. CDR3 in DNA: TGCAGCGTTGCCGGACTAGCGAGAGACTTC.

J is TRBJ2-7 and V is TRBV29-1; D remains ambiguous. Germline V gene data show CDR1 as SQVTM and CDR2 as ANQGSEA. The CDR3 is 10 amino acids. Trimming pared 2 bases from V and 7 bases from J, leaving 6 bases between. CDR3 nucleotides: TGCAGCGTTGAAAATGGTGAGCAGTACTTC. Protein: CSVENGEQYF.

The chain joins TRBV2 to TRBJ1-2; 8 nucleotides match TRBD1. V lost 8 bases to trimming and J lost 4 bases; unmatched junction nucleotides: 9. The length of the CDR3 is 14 residues. Germline CDR1 and CDR2: SNHLY and FYNNEI. In DNA, the CDR3 is TGTGCCAGCTCTCAAGACAGGGGCTTCTATGGCTACACCTTC. This sequence encodes CASSQDRGFYGYTF. Using reference TRBV2 and TRBJ1-2 for the parts outside the CDR3, the full variable domain is EPEVTQTPSHQVTQMGQEVILRCVPISNHLYFYWYRQILGQKVEFLVSFYNNEISEKSEIFDDQFSVERPDGSNFTLKIRSTKLEDSAMYFCASSQDRGFYGYTFGSGTRLTVV.

V is TRBV9 and J is TRBJ2-3; possibly TRBD1 for D (5 bases). Deletions cut 7 bases from V and 6 bases from J, with 12 bases between. CDR1 and CDR2 from the germline V gene are SGDLS and YYNGEE. This CDR3 contains 12 residues. The CDR3 sequence is CASGHSGDTQYF. The CDR3 bases are TGTGCCAGCGGACACTCTGGGGATACGCAGTATTTT.

The chain recombines TRBV27 with TRBJ2-7; D may be TRBD1 (6 bases). Trimming left V 3 bases short and J 5 bases short, with 11 bases between. Looked up from germline, CDR1 is MNHEY and CDR2 is SMNVEV (reference sequence). This CDR3 spans 13 amino acids. DNA for the CDR3: TGTGCCAGCAGTTTGGGGGCTGGGAACGAGCAGTACTTC. This sequence encodes CASSLGAGNEQYF.

This rearrangement joins TRBV6-1 to TRBJ2-2; possibly TRBD1 or TRBD2 for D (5 bases each). This CDR3 is 14 amino acids long. The ends were cut back, 6 bases at V and 2 bases at J, with 10 bases in the middle. Germline V CDR1 and CDR2: MNHNS, SASEGT. In DNA form, the CDR3 reads TGTGCCAGCAGGGGACCGAAAAACACCGGGGAGCTGTTTTTT. This sequence encodes CASRGPKNTGELFF.

The chain carries TRBV28 and TRBJ1-2, with D unclear. The CDR3 totals 16 residues. Trimming took off 6 bases at V and 2 bases at J, with 19 bases between the two ends. The germline V gene encodes CDR1 MDHEN and CDR2 SYDVKM. DNA of the CDR3: TGTGCCAGCAGCATCGAAGGGCCTTGGAGGAACTATGGCTACACCTTC. The encoded protein is CASSIEGPWRNYGYTF.

This clone has just a few counts. In DNA, the CDR3 is TGTGCCAGCAGTTTATCGTTCGGTCAGCCCCAGCATTTT. It encodes CASSLSFGQPQHF. The chain combines TRBV27 with TRBJ1-5; D is uncertain. With 0 bases removed from V and 6 bases from J, the gap between germline ends came to 6 bases. The CDR3 spans 13 residues. Germline CDR1 is MNHEY and CDR2 is SMNVEV (reference sequence).

The chain combines TRBV2 with TRBJ1-2; no definite D call. Trimming took 1 base from V and 0 from J, leaving 12 bases between them. The CDR3 sequence is 16 residues long. CDR1 and CDR2 from the germline V gene are SNHLY and FYNNEI. The CDR3 sequence is CASSEGPSSPNYGYTF. The CDR3 DNA reads TGTGCCAGCAGTGAAGGGCCCTCATCTCCTAACTATGGCTACACCTTC.

The rearrangement joins TRBV6-1 to TRBJ1-1; 7 bases line up with TRBD1. Germline-derived CDR1 and CDR2 are MNHNS and SASEGT. V dropped 2 bases and J dropped 3; count of bases not matched to a gene: 3. CDR3 length: 14 amino acids. CDR3 region: CASSEQGGDTEAFF. The CDR3 DNA reads as TGTGCCAGCAGTGAACAGGGGGGCGACACTGAAGCTTTCTTT.

The genes are TRBV30 and TRBJ2-1; 10 positions match TRBD2. The CDR3 consists of 17 residues. Per the germline V gene, CDR1 is GTSNPN and CDR2 is SVGIG (reference sequence). V shed 3 bases, J shed 3 bases, and the junction held 11 bases outside the gene matches. The CDR3 region has the DNA TGTGCCTGGAGAGGAGGACAGACTAGCGGGTTCTACAATGAGCAGTTCTTC. Encoded protein: CAWRGGQTSGFYNEQFF.